Following are 10 T cell receptor beta chains from one sample sequenced in a study of blood T cell repertoires in COVID-19. TCRdb's copy holds only in-frame clones and misses some; the assay was immunoSEQ multiplex PCR. Here the sample spans around 160,000 clones, approximately 80% being singletons. Specimen: peripheral blood. The receptors stem from a human donor in a cohort sampled during active COVID-19.

The rearrangement uses TRBV7-9 and TRBJ2-5; no firm D call. The CDR3 runs to 14 residues. The V end was cut by 2 bases, the J end by 1 base, with 8 bases between. Germline values: CDR1 SEHNR, CDR2 FQNEAQ (reference sequence). CDR3 sequence reads: CASSLIQIQETQYF. DNA of the CDR3: TGTGCCAGCAGCTTAATCCAGATCCAAGAGACCCAGTACTTC.

The chain joins TRBV5-6 to TRBJ2-5, with a weak D call TRBD2 (6 bases). The V end was cut by 2 bases, the J end by 0 bases, with 11 bases between. The CDR3 is 15 residues long. Germline V lookup: CDR1 SGHDT, CDR2 YYEEEE. CDR3 nucleotides: TGTGCCAGCAGCTTAGTAGCGGCGTACCAAGAGACCCAGTACTTC. This gives the protein CASSLVAAYQETQYF.

There are a few counts of this clone. The genes are TRBV5-1 and TRBJ1-3; the D gene is possibly TRBD1 (5 bases). Germline lookup yields CDR1 SGHRS and CDR2 YFSETQ. The CDR3 loop spans 14 amino acids. Trimming removed 1 base from V and 4 bases from J, with 9 bases in between. CDR3 in amino acids: CASSLTGFGNTIYF. CDR3 DNA sequence: TGCGCCAGCAGCTTGACAGGCTTCGGAAACACCATATATTTT.

The rearrangement uses TRBV4-1 and TRBJ2-7; TRBD1 might be the D (5 bases). With 4 bases removed from V and 1 base from J, the gap between germline ends came to 11 bases. Germline V lookup: CDR1 MGHRA, CDR2 YSYEKL. The CDR3 has 14 amino acids. CDR3 bases: TGCGCCAGCAGCCGAGCGACAGCATCCTACGAGCAGTACTTC. Protein sequence: CASSRATASYEQYF.

V is TRBV27 and J is TRBJ2-7, with D possibly TRBD2 on 6 matching bases. Germline V CDR1 and CDR2: MNHEY, SMNVEV (reference sequence). Trimming removed 6 bases from V and 4 bases from J, with 10 bases in between. The CDR3 totals 12 residues. The CDR3 DNA sequence: TGTGCCAGCAGCGGGACTGAGTACGAGCAGTACTTC. Translating it yields CASSGTEYEQYF.

The V gene is TRBV18, the J gene TRBJ1-6, with D possibly TRBD1 on 5 matching bases. V dropped 6 bases and J dropped 0 bases, with 12 bases sitting between them. Germline CDR1 is KGHSH and CDR2 is LQKENI. The CDR3 sequence is 16 residues long. Here the CDR3 DNA reads TGTGCCAGCTCCCGGGGGAAGAGCTCCTATAATTCACCCCTCCACTTT. Protein: CASSRGKSSYNSPLHF.

J is TRBJ1-6 and V is TRBV7-9, with D unclear. The CDR3 extends over 12 amino acids. Trimming pared 3 bases from V and 9 bases from J, leaving 6 bases between. The V gene's germline CDR1 is SEHNR and CDR2 FQNEAQ (reference sequence). CDR3 DNA: TGTGCCAGCAGCTTCCAGGTTTCACCCCTCCACTTT. It specifies CASSFQVSPLHF.

This clone has a handful of counts. The chain carries TRBV5-4 and TRBJ1-2; 8 positions agree with TRBD1. The CDR3 spans 13 residues. CDR1 SGHNT and CDR2 YYREEE come from the germline V gene (reference sequence). Losses at the gene ends were 0 bases for V and 6 bases for J; bases not matched to a gene: 1. CDR3 loop: CASSLAQGDGYTF. Written as DNA, the CDR3 is TGTGCCAGCAGCTTGGCACAGGGGGATGGCTACACCTTC.

CDR3 bases: TGTGCCACCAGCACAACCAGGGGTTCCCACAATGAGCAGTTCTTC. This gives the protein CATSTTRGSHNEQFF. This rearrangement joins TRBV15 to TRBJ2-1, with D maybe TRBD1 (6 bases). Germline V CDR1 and CDR2: LNHNV, YYDKDF (reference sequence). CDR3 size: 15 residues. V lost 4 bases and J lost 5, with 15 bases in between.

The chain joins TRBV5-8 to TRBJ2-7; 11 bases agree with TRBD1. The germline CDR1 and CDR2 sequences are SGHTS and YDEGEE. The CDR3 has 17 amino acids. The V segment lost 4 bases and the J segment 4 bases; nucleotides outside the gene matches: 13. The CDR3 spells CASSPTQWTGGKYEQYF. The CDR3 DNA follows: TGTGCCAGCAGCCCGACGCAGTGGACAGGGGGCAAGTACGAGCAGTACTTC.